This record looks at one T cell receptor (beta chain) sequence and its context. The sample is drawn from a study of cytomegalovirus exposure and HLA in healthy donors. From germline, CDR1 is SGHNT and CDR2 YYREEE (reference sequence). CDR3 size: 16 residues. Unmatched junction bases numbered 9, after V lost 0 bases and J lost 6 bases. Method: immunoSEQ multiplex PCR; TCRdb's copy keeps in-frame clones and lacks some. Of roughly 65,000 clones in the sample, roughly 92% were seen once. The sample was PBMCs. V usage is TRBV5-4 and J usage is TRBJ2-7; 10 nucleotides agree with TRBD2. This TCR was recovered from a man younger than 30 in good health and CMV-seropositive. The CDR3 DNA sequence: TGTGCCAGCAGCTTGGGGAGCGGGAGGGCTCCCACCGAGCAGTACTTC. Translating gives CASSLGSGRAPTEQYF.